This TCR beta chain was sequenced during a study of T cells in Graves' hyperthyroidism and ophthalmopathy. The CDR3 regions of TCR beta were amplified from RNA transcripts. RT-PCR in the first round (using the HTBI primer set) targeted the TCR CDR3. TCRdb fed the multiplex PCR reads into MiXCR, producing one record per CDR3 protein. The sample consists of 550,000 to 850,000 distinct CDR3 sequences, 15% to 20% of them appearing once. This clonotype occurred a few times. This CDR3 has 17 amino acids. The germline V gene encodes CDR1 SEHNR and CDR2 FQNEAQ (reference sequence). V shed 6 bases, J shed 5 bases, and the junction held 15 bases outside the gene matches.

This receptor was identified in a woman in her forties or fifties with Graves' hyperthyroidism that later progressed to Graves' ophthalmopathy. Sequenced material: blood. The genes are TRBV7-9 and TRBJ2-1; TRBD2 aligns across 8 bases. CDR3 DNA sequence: TGTGCCAGCAGTTCACGGGGGTTAGCGGGGTGGCACAATGAGCAGTTCTTC. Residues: CASSSRGLAGWHNEQFF. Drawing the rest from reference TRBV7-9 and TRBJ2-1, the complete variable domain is DTGVSQNPRHKITKRGQNVTFRCDPISEHNRLYWYRQTLGQGPEFLTYFQNEAQLEKSRLLSDRFSAERPKGSFSTLEIQRTEQGDSAMYLCASSSRGLAGWHNEQFFGPGTRLTVL.